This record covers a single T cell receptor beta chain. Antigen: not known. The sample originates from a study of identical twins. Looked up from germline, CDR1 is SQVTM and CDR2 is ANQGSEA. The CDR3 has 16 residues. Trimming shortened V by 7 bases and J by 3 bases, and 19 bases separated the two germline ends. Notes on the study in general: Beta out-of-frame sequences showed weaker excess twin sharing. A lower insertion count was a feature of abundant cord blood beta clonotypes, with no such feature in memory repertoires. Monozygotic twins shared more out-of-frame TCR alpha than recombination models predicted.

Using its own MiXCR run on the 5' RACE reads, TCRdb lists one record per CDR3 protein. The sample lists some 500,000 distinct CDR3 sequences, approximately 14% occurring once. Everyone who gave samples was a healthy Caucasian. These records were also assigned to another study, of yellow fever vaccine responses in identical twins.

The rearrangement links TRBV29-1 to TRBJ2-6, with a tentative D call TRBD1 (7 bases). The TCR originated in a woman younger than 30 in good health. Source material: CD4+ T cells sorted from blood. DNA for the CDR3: TGCAGCGCCCCATGGCCAGGGGGGAATGGGGCCAACGTCCTGACTTTC. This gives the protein CSAPWPGGNGANVLTF.